These 15 T cell receptor beta chains were all obtained from the same sample, sequenced in a study of T cells in Graves' hyperthyroidism and ophthalmopathy (dated by TCRdb to the late 2010s). Library generation was performed with multiplex PCR. Sequencer: Illumina HiSeq 2000. The TCR beta CDR3 regions were amplified from RNA transcripts. The TCR CDR3 was subjected to a first round of RT-PCR using the HTBI primer set and the Qiagen OneStep RT-PCR kit. Through fastp at Q25 and MiXCR, TCRdb rebuilt clones from the public reads, retaining in-frame beta chains. Duplicate CDR3 protein sequences are folded into a single record with the most common DNA and genes. This sample comprises about 640,000 distinct CDR3 sequences, approximately 42% of them detected only once. The ten largest clonotypes hold about 7.7% of the sample. The sample comprised peripheral blood or thyroid tissue (not recorded which). The receptors come from an adult man with Graves' disease, either hyperthyroidism or ophthalmopathy (not recorded which).

The sample holds many counts of this clonotype. Sequence at one end of the junction differs from germline and may be a read error. The genes are TRBV20-1 and TRBJ2-5; tentatively, D is TRBD2 (6 bases). This CDR3 contains 14 residues. Germline-derived CDR1 and CDR2 are DFQATT and SNEGSKA (reference sequence). The CDR3 loop is CSAREARRGETQYF. The CDR3 DNA reads as TGCAGCGCTAGGGAGGCCCGAAGGGGAGAGACCCAGTACTTC.

As DNA, the CDR3 is TGTGCCAGCAGCTTAGCGTCGGGGCTCGGTAATGAAAAACTGTTTTTT. Protein product: CASSLASGLGNEKLFF. The V and J genes are TRBV7-8 and TRBJ1-4, with D tentatively TRBD1 (5 bases). CDR3 length: 16 residues. Between the trimmed V and J ends, which lost 0 bases and 4 bases, there was a span of 12 bases. The germline V gene has CDR1 SGHVS and CDR2 FQNEAQ.

J is TRBJ2-7 and V is TRBV9, with D possibly matching TRBD2 (7 bases). CDR1 and CDR2 (germline): SGDLS, YYNGEE. This CDR3 is 14 amino acids long. With 0 bases removed from V and 7 bases from J, the gap between germline ends came to 14 bases. CDR3 sequence reads: CASSVGKGGGEQYF. For the CDR3, the DNA is TGTGCCAGCAGCGTAGGAAAAGGGGGGGGAGAGCAGTACTTC.

This clonotype was seen at least ten times. The gene calls are TRBV30 and TRBJ1-2; D remains unclear. The CDR3 is 14 amino acids. The V end was cut by 8 bases, the J end by 0 bases, with 16 bases between. Germline CDR1 and CDR2: GTSNPN and SVGIG (reference sequence). The CDR3 nucleotides are TGTGCCAGCAGACAAAACCCGGCTAACTATGGCTACACCTTC. Protein product: CASRQNPANYGYTF.

This clonotype came up a few times. This chain connects TRBV7-9 to TRBJ1-6; 8 bases map to TRBD1. The junction had 10 bases not matched to a gene; V was cut back by 2 bases and J by 7 bases. There are 17 residues in the CDR3. CDR1 and CDR2 from the germline V gene are SEHNR and FQNEAQ (reference sequence). CDR3 nucleotide sequence: TGTGCCAGCAGCTTAAGACTAGAAGACAGGGGAAATTCACCCCTCCACTTT. Encoded protein: CASSLRLEDRGNSPLHF.

The chain uses TRBV2 and TRBJ1-5; D gene uncertain. Germline V lookup: CDR1 SNHLY, CDR2 FYNNEI. The CDR3 totals 16 residues. Trimming shortened V by 5 bases and J by 4 bases, and 18 bases separated the two germline ends. The CDR3 region is CASSLSGGWRNQPQHF. CDR3 bases: TGTGCCAGCAGTTTATCTGGAGGGTGGAGAAATCAGCCCCAGCATTTT.

On this clonotype itself: The junction does not match germline at one end; this may be a read error. The chain carries TRBV11-2 and TRBJ1-3; weak D call: TRBD1 (5 bases). The CDR3 loop spans 15 amino acids. Per the germline V gene, CDR1 is SGHAT and CDR2 is FQNNGV. CDR3 amino acids: CASSKRQSSGNTVYF. CDR3 in DNA: TGTGCCAGCAGCAAAAGACAGTCCTCTGGAAACACCGTATATTTT.

Points on this clonotype: A much larger clone sits a single nucleotide away, making a read error possible. The chain recombines TRBV7-9 with TRBJ2-7, with D perhaps TRBD1 or TRBD2 (5 bases each). Deletions cut 5 bases from V and 12 bases from J, with 14 bases between. The CDR3 totals 11 residues. CDR1 and CDR2 (germline): SEHNR, FQNEAQ (reference sequence). CDR3 sequence (DNA): TGTGCCAGCAGCCCCGGGGCGATTGTGTACTTC. This gives the protein CASSPGAIVYF.

The rearrangement links TRBV20-1 to TRBJ1-1; 9 bases are a match to TRBD1. The germline V gene has CDR1 DFQATT and CDR2 SNEGSKA (reference sequence). The CDR3 spans 16 residues. V dropped 0 bases and J dropped 2; count of bases not matched to a gene: 7. For the CDR3, the DNA is TGCAGTGCTAGAGATTCCAGACAGGGGGTTAACACTGAAGCTTTCTTT. It codes for CSARDSRQGVNTEAFF.

The chain has TRBV5-4 and TRBJ1-4; D is uncertain. The CDR3 covers 14 residues. V was clipped by 2 bases and J by 4 bases, with 9 bases between them. Germline V lookup: CDR1 SGHNT, CDR2 YYREEE (reference sequence). CDR3 nucleotides: TGTGCCAGCAGCTTTTTCCAGCTTAATGAAAAACTGTTTTTT. As protein: CASSFFQLNEKLFF. Using reference TRBV5-4 and TRBJ1-4 for the parts outside the CDR3, the full variable domain is ETGVTQSPTHLIKTRGQQVTLRCSSQSGHNTVSWYQQALGQGPQFIFQYYREEENGRGNFPPRFSGLQFPNYSSELNVNALELDDSALYLCASSFFQLNEKLFFGSGTQLSVL.

The rearrangement uses TRBV24-1 and TRBJ1-2; unclear D gene. The ends were cut back, 0 bases at V and 8 bases at J, with 15 bases in the middle. From germline, CDR1 is KGHDR and CDR2 SFDVKD. CDR3 length: 15 amino acids. CDR3 in DNA: TGTGCCACCAGTGATTTGCTCGGACGGGGTATCGGCTACACCTTC. It codes for CATSDLLGRGIGYTF.

With respect to this clonotype: A much larger clone differs from this one at a single base, so this may be a read error. CDR3 in DNA: TGCAGCGTTGTAAAGGAGATGAACACTGAAGCTTTCTTT. This translates into CSVVKEMNTEAFF. This chain uses TRBV29-1 with TRBJ1-1; no firm D call. There are 13 residues in the CDR3. Germline values: CDR1 SQVTM, CDR2 ANQGSEA. The ends were cut back, 4 bases at V and 0 bases at J, with 9 bases in the middle.

The chain recombines TRBV29-1 with TRBJ1-1, with 9 bases that match TRBD1. V was clipped by 8 bases and J by 10 bases; unmatched bases: 11. Germline V gives CDR1 SQVTM, CDR2 ANQGSEA. CDR3 length: 12 amino acids. The DNA for the CDR3 is TGCAGCAGTGGGACAGGGATACCAAGAGCTTTCTTT. Protein: CSSGTGIPRAFF.

This chain connects TRBV7-9 to TRBJ1-4; D may be TRBD1 (5 bases). Looked up from germline, CDR1 is SEHNR and CDR2 is FQNEAQ (reference sequence). The CDR3 is made up of 14 amino acids. V was clipped by 5 bases and J by 8 bases, with 15 bases between them. The CDR3 DNA is TGTGCCAGCAGCGCCGGCCAGGGAGAAGAAAAACTGTTTTTT. Protein: CASSAGQGEEKLFF.

The rearrangement links TRBV12-3 or TRBV12-4 to TRBJ2-2; no firm D call. There are 14 residues in the CDR3. V was trimmed by 6 bases and J by 9 bases, leaving 17 bases between them. CDR3 nucleotides: TGTGCCAGCAGCGTAGCCACTCGGACCAGGGAGCTGTTTTTT. Protein: CASSVATRTRELFF.